These 2 T cell receptor beta chains were all obtained from the same sample, sequenced in a study of T cells after yellow fever vaccination. MiXCR, applied by TCRdb to the 5' RACE reads, yields one record per CDR3 protein. The sample includes 150,000 to 200,000 distinct CDR3 sequences, over 7% of them seen just once. This material consisted of CD8+ T cells sorted from PBMCs, taken 45 days after the yellow fever booster vaccination. The origin of the receptors is a man between 18 and 29 years old who received the YFV17D yellow fever vaccine.

The gene calls are TRBV28 and TRBJ1-1; D gene ambiguous. V gave up 5 bases and J gave up 10 bases, with 11 bases separating them. The germline gives CDR1 MDHEN, CDR2 SYDVKM. This CDR3 has 11 amino acids. CDR3 residues: CASSPGYGAFF. The CDR3 nucleotides read TGTGCCAGCAGTCCCGGGTATGGAGCTTTCTTT.

In its sample, this clonotype was seen a few times. The chain couples TRBV5-6 to TRBJ2-2; 9 bases align to TRBD1. The length of the CDR3 is 16 residues. V lost 2 bases to trimming and J lost 4 bases; unmatched junction nucleotides: 6. Looked up from germline, CDR1 is SGHDT and CDR2 is YYEEEE. The CDR3 loop is CASSLWNRGLTGELFF. The CDR3 bases are TGTGCCAGCAGCTTATGGAACAGGGGGCTCACCGGGGAGCTGTTTTTT. The whole variable domain, filled in from reference TRBV5-6 and TRBJ2-2, reads DAGVTQSPTHLIKTRGQQVTLRCSPKSGHDTVSWYQQALGQGPQFIFQYYEEEERQRGNFPDRFSGHQFPNYSSELNVNALLLGDSALYLCASSLWNRGLTGELFFGEGSRLTVL.